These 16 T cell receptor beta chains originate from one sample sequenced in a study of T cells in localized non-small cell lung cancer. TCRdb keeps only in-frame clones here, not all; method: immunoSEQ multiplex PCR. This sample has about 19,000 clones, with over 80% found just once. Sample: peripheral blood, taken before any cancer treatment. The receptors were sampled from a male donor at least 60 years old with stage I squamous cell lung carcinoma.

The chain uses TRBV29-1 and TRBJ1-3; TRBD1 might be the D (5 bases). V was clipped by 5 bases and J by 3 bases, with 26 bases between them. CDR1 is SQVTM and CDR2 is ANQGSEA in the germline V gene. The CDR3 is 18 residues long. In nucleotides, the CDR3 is TGCAGCGTTTCCGGGTTGCGGGGCCCGGACTTTGATGGAAACACCATATATTTT. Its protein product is CSVSGLRGPDFDGNTIYF.

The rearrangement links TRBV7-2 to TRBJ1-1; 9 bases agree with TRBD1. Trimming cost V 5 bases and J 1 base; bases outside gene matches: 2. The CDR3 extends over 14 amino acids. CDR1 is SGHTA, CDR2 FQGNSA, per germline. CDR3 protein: CASSRTGANTEAFF. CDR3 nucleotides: TGTGCCAGCAGCCGGACAGGGGCGAACACTGAAGCTTTCTTT.

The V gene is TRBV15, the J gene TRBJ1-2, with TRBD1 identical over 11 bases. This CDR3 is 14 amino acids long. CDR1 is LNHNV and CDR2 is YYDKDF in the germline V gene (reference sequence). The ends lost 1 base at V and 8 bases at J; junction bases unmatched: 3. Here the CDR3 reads CATSRGTGGRGYTF. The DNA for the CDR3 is TGTGCCACCAGCAGAGGGACAGGGGGCCGGGGCTACACCTTC.

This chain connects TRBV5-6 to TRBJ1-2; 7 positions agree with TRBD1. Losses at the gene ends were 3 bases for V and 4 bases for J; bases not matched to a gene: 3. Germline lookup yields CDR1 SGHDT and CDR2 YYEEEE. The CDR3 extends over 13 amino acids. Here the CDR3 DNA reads TGTGCCAGCAGCTCCGGGACAGCCTATGGCTACACCTTC. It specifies CASSSGTAYGYTF. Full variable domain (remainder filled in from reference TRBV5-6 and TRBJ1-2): DAGVTQSPTHLIKTRGQQVTLRCSPKSGHDTVSWYQQALGQGPQFIFQYYEEEERQRGNFPDRFSGHQFPNYSSELNVNALLLGDSALYLCASSSGTAYGYTFGSGTRLTVV.

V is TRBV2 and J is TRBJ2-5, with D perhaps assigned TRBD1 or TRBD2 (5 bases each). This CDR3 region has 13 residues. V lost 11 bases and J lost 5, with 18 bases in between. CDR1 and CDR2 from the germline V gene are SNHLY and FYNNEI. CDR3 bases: TGTGCCGGAGGCCGGGGCCTAGGGGAGACCCAGTACTTC. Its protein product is CAGGRGLGETQYF.

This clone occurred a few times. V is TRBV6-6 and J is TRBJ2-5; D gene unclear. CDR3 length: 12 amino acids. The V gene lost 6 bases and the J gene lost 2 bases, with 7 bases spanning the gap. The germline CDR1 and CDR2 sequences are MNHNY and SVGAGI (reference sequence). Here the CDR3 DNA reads TGTGCCAGCAGCCCCCTTCAAGAGACCCAGTACTTC. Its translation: CASSPLQETQYF.

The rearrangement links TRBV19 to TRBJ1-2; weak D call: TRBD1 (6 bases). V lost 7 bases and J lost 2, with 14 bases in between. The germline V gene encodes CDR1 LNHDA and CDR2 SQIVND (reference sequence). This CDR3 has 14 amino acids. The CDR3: CASTKTGVNYGYTF. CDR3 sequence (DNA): TGTGCCAGTACCAAGACAGGAGTGAACTATGGCTACACCTTC. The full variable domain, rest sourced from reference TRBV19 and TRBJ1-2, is DGGITQSPKYLFRKEGQNVTLSCEQNLNHDAMYWYRQDPGQGLRLIYYSQIVNDFQKGDIAEGYSVSREKKESFPLTVTSAQKNPTAFYLCASTKTGVNYGYTFGSGTRLTVV.

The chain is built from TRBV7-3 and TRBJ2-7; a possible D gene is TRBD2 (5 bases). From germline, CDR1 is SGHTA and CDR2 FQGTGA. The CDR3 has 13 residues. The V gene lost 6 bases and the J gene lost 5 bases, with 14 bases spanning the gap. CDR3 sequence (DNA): TGTGCCAGCAGGTCGGGGAGCAGAAACGAGCAGTACTTC. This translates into CASRSGSRNEQYF.

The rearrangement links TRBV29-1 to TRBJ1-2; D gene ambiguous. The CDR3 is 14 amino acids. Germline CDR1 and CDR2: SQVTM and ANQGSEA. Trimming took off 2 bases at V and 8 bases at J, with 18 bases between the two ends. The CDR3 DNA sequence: TGCAGCGTTGAATCCCTCGGCAGGCCTGGGGGCTACACCTTC. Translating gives CSVESLGRPGGYTF. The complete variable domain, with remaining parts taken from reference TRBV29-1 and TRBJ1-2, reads SAVISQKPSRDICQRGTSLTIQCQVDSQVTMMFWYRQQPGQSLTLIATANQGSEATYESGFVIDKFPISRPNLTFSTLTVSNMSPEDSSIYLCSVESLGRPGGYTFGSGTRLTVV.

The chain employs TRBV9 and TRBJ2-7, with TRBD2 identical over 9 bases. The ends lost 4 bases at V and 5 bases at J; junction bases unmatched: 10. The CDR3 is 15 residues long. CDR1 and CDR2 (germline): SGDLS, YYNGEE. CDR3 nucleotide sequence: TGTGCCAGCAGCCCTCCGGCGGGAGGGTCGGACGAGCAGTACTTC. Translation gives CASSPPAGGSDEQYF.

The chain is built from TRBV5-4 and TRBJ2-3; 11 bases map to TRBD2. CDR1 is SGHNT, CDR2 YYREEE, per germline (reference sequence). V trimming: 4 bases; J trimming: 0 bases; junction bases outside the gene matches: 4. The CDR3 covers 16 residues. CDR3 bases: TGTGCCAGCAGCATAGGACTAGCGGGTAGCACAGATACGCAGTATTTT. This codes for CASSIGLAGSTDTQYF. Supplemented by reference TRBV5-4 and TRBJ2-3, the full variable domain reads ETGVTQSPTHLIKTRGQQVTLRCSSQSGHNTVSWYQQALGQGPQFIFQYYREEENGRGNFPPRFSGLQFPNYSSELNVNALELDDSALYLCASSIGLAGSTDTQYFGPGTRLTVL.

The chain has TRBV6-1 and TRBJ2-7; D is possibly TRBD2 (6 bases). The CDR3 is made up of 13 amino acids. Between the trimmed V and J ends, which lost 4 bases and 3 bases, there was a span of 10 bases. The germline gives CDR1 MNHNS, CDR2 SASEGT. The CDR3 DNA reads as TGTGCCAGCAGTGGGACTATTAACTACGAGCAGTACTTC. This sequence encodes CASSGTINYEQYF.

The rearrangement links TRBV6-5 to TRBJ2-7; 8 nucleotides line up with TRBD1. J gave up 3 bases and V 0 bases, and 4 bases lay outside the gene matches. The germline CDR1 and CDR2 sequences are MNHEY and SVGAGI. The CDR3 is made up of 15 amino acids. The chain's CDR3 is CASSYSYGQGYEQYF. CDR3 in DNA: TGTGCCAGCAGTTACTCGTACGGACAGGGCTACGAGCAGTACTTC.

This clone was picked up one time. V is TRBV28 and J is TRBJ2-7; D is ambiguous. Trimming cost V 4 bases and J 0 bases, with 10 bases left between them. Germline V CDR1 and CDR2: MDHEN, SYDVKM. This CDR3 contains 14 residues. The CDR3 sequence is CASSSPGGSYEQYF. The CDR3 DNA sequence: TGTGCCAGCAGTTCCCCAGGCGGCTCCTACGAGCAGTACTTC.

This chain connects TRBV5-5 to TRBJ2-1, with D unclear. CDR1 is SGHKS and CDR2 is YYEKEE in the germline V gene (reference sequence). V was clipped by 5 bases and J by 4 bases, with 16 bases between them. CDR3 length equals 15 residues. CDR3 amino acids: CASRQQGSSYNEQFF. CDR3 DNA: TGTGCCAGCAGACAACAAGGCTCGTCGTACAATGAGCAGTTCTTC.

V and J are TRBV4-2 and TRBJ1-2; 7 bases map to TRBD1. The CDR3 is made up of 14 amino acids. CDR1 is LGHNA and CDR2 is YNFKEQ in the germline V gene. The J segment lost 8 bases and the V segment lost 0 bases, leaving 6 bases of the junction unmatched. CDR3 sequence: CASSQDWDSQGYTF. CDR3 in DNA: TGTGCCAGCAGCCAAGACTGGGACAGTCAAGGCTACACCTTC.